This T cell receptor beta chain was sequenced in a study of PD-L1 blockade in urothelial cancer. Study overall: Anywhere from 0 to 3 prior chemotherapy regimens had been received by patients. The authors examined blood 3 weeks (second dose) and 6 weeks after treatment start.

TCR analog templates of synthetic origin were spiked into each PCR. Sequenced by immunoSEQ multiplex PCR; TCRdb stores in-frame clones only, minus some. The table shows around 100,000 clones, with around 93% occurring only once. Time point denoted: peripheral blood 6 weeks after treatment start. Germline V gives CDR1 SGHVS, CDR2 FQNEAQ. The V and J ends lost 4 bases and 1 base, in that order; junction bases with no gene match: 7. This CDR3 comprises 17 residues. Sequencing was performed on PBMCs, taken around atezolizumab (anti-PD-L1) treatment. The receptor comes from a man between 60 and 75 years old with urothelial cancer. The V gene is TRBV7-8, the J gene TRBJ2-2; TRBD1 aligns across 9 bases. The CDR3 bases are TGTGCCAGCAGCTCCTTCCCGGGACAGGGGAACACCGGGGAGCTGTTTTTT. This codes for CASSSFPGQGNTGELFF.